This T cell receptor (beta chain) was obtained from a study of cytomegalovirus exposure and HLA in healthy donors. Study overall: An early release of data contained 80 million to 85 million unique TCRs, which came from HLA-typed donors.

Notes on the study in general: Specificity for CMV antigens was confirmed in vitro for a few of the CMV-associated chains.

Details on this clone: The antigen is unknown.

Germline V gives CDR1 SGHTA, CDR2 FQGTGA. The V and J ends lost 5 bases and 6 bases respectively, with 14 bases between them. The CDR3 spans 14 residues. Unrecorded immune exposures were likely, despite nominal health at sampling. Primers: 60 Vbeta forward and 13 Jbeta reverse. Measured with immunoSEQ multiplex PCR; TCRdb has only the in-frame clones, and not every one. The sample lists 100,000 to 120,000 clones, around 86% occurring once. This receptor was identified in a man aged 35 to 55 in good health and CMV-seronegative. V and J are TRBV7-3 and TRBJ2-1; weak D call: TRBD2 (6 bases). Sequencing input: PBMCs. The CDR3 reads CASSQGLLFNEQFF. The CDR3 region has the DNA TGTGCCAGCAGCCAGGGACTCCTTTTCAATGAGCAGTTCTTC.